The rows below give T cell receptor beta chains drawn from one sample of a study of cytomegalovirus exposure and HLA in healthy donors. Profiling relied on immunoSEQ multiplex PCR, and the TCRdb table lists in-frame clones only, not all of them. In all, the sample yields approximately 50,000 clones. Sequencing input: PBMCs. These TCRs come from a female donor in good health and CMV-seronegative. CDR3s include the opening cysteine and the closing phenylalanine or tryptophan. The D gene is left open where the match is weak.

d_gene	v_gene	len	j_gene	CDR3nt	CDR3aa
NA	TRBV14	13	TRBJ2-3	TGTGCCAGCAGCCCCCCCAGCGGAGATACGCAGTATTTT	CASSPPSGDTQYF
NA	TRBV4-1	15	TRBJ2-7	TGCGCCAGCAGTCAGGTCGGCTCAGGGGGGCTCGAGCAGTACTTC	CASSQVGSGGLEQYF
NA	TRBV2	14	TRBJ2-7	TGTGCCAGCAGAGGCGGAGGGAGCTCCTACGAGCAGTACTTC	CASRGGGSSYEQYF
TRBD1	TRBV7-7	15	TRBJ1-4	TGTGCTAGCAGCTCCTGGACAGGGGGGAATGAAAAACTGTTTTTT	CASSSWTGGNEKLFF
TRBD2	TRBV4-2	16	TRBJ2-1	TGTGCCAGCAGCCAAGGCGGGAGGGGCCCTAACAATGAGCAGTTCTTC	CASSQGGRGPNNEQFF
TRBD1	TRBV7-2	16	TRBJ2-1	TGTGCCAGCAGCTTAGCGCGAGGACAGGGGGTCAATGAGCAGTTCTTC	CASSLARGQGVNEQFF
TRBD1	TRBV18	16	TRBJ1-6	TGTGCCAGCAACACGGGCTCCGGACAGGGGAATTCACCCCTCCACTTT	CASNTGSGQGNSPLHF
TRBD2	TRBV4-2	15	TRBJ2-1	TGTGCCAGCAGCCAAGATAGCGGGGGGTACAATGAGCAGTTCTTC	CASSQDSGGYNEQFF
NA	TRBV19	15	TRBJ1-2	TGTGCCAGTAGTATCCGCAGGGCGATCAACTATGGCTACACCTTC	CASSIRRAINYGYTF
NA	TRBV6-5	15	TRBJ1-1	TGTGCCAGCAGTGCCCCCCTCTCAGGGAACACTGAAGCTTTCTTT	CASSAPLSGNTEAFF
NA	TRBV5-1	14	TRBJ2-2	TGCGCCAGCAGCTTGGTGGCTAACACCGGGGAGCTGTTTTTT	CASSLVANTGELFF
NA	TRBV6-1	14	TRBJ1-5	TGTGCCAGCAGCGGGGCGGGGGGCAATCAGCCCCAGCATTTT	CASSGAGGNQPQHF
NA	TRBV4-1	16	TRBJ1-2	TGCGCCAGCAGCCAAGAAGTTAGGGGGATTTGGGATGGCTACACCTTC	CASSQEVRGIWDGYTF
NA	TRBV7-9	14	TRBJ2-6	TGTGCCAGCAGCTTTTATTCTGGGGCCAACGTCCTGACTTTC	CASSFYSGANVLTF
NA	TRBV7-6	16	TRBJ1-2	TGTGCCAGCAGCAGCAGAGCTTTCGGACTATTCTATGGCTACACCTTC	CASSSRAFGLFYGYTF
NA	TRBV6-5	13	TRBJ1-1	TGTGCCAGCAGCGTAGTTGGGAACACTGAAGCTTTCTTT	CASSVVGNTEAFF
NA	TRBV30	14	TRBJ2-2	TGTGCCTGGAGCGTATGGGGAGTTGCCGGGGAGCTGTTTTTT	CAWSVWGVAGELFF
NA	TRBV18	14	TRBJ2-1	TGTGCCAGCTCACCGCTTGAGGGTACGAATGAGCAGTTCTTC	CASSPLEGTNEQFF
TRBD1	TRBV7-9	14	TRBJ1-1	TGTGCCAGCAGCTCGACAGGGAAAGACACTGAAGCTTTCTTT	CASSSTGKDTEAFF
NA	TRBV30	14	TRBJ2-2	TGTGCCTGGAGCGGGGACACTAACACCGGGGAGCTGTTTTTT	CAWSGDTNTGELFF
TRBD1	TRBV6-5	15	TRBJ1-4	TGTGCCAGCACCTGGACAGGTGCAACTAATGAAAAACTGTTTTTT	CASTWTGATNEKLFF
NA	TRBV12-5	17	TRBJ1-3	TGTGCTAGTGGTTTGGCTATTCTAGGACATCCTGGAAACACCATATATTTT	CASGLAILGHPGNTIYF
NA	TRBV30	11	TRBJ2-4	TGTGCCTGGAGTGTGGGGGGACTCCAGTACTTC	CAWSVGGLQYF
TRBD1	TRBV4-3	15	TRBJ1-1	TGCGCCAGCAGCCAAGATGGGACAGGCCTCCTTGAAGCTTTCTTT	CASSQDGTGLLEAFF
NA	TRBV9	14	TRBJ1-1	TGTGCCAGCGAGGGGTGGGGGGTAGGCACTGAAGCTTTCTTT	CASEGWGVGTEAFF
TRBD1	TRBV5-1	16	TRBJ1-1	TGCGCCAGCAGCTTAACAGGGGGCGCCCGGAACACTGAAGCTTTCTTT	CASSLTGGARNTEAFF
NA	TRBV19	14	TRBJ1-2	TGTGCCAGTACCCAAGGGGCCAGGCCCTATGGCTACACCTTC	CASTQGARPYGYTF
TRBD1	TRBV9	17	TRBJ2-7	TGTGCCAGCAGCCCCCATTTGTCAGGGGGAGCTCTTGGCGAGCAGTACTTC	CASSPHLSGGALGEQYF
NA	TRBV4-3	13	TRBJ1-5	TGCGCCAGCAGCCAAGATATAGGGGGACCCCAGCATTTT	CASSQDIGGPQHF
NA	TRBV6-1	13	TRBJ1-1	TGTGCCAGCAGTGAAATCGACAGCACTGAAGCTTTCTTT	CASSEIDSTEAFF
NA	TRBV6-6	13	TRBJ1-1	TGTGCCAGCAGTCCCTGGCCCGACACTGAAGCTTTCTTT	CASSPWPDTEAFF
TRBD1	TRBV15	15	TRBJ1-2	TGTGCCACCAGCAGAGCGGACAGGGGAAACTATGGCTACACCTTC	CATSRADRGNYGYTF
TRBD2	TRBV6-5	15	TRBJ2-7	TGTGCCAGCAGCGCTTACGGGACTAGCACATACGAGCAGTACTTC	CASSAYGTSTYEQYF
TRBD2	TRBV6-1	15	TRBJ2-7	TGTGCCAGCAGTGATGTAGCGGGAGTTAGGGGCGAGCAGTACTTC	CASSDVAGVRGEQYF
TRBD1	TRBV19	15	TRBJ1-5	TGTGCCAGTAGTATGGTGCACAGGGGACACCAGCCCCAGCATTTT	CASSMVHRGHQPQHF
TRBD1	TRBV9	14	TRBJ1-4	TGTGCCAGCAGCGAGACAGGGTCTAATGAAAAACTGTTTTTT	CASSETGSNEKLFF